Listed here are 31 T cell receptor beta chains from one sample, sequenced in a study of shared clonotypes between healthy human individuals (dated by TCRdb to 2018 to 2020). To prepare the library, the immunoSEQ multiplex PCR assay was applied. The source is immuneACCESS, and TCRdb retained only in-frame sequences with V and J called. Part of the clones is not carried over; for the studies checked, unresolved V genes explain less than half of this, and the remainder is unexplained. Recorded for this sample are approximately 1.5 million clones; 95% to 99% of them occurred a single time. The ten largest account for around 0.47% of the sample. The specimen sequenced was naive CD4+ T cells sorted from blood. The sample's cell subset or site, from its label and the paper: CD45RA+ positively selected. These receptors all come from a man aged 25-40 years in good health.

This clone was found once. CDR3 coding DNA: TGTGCCAGCAGTTACTTTAAGGGACAGGGGTACGAGCAGTACTTC. It yields the protein CASSYFKGQGYEQYF. This chain links TRBV6-5 with TRBJ2-7; 10 positions match TRBD1. The germline V gene has CDR1 MNHEY and CDR2 SVGAGI. This CDR3 has 15 amino acids. J gave up 4 bases and V 1 base, and 4 bases lay outside the gene matches.

The gene calls are TRBV18 and TRBJ2-2; TRBD1 matches 9 bases. V was clipped by 2 bases and J by 12 bases; unmatched bases: 10. This CDR3 has 15 residues. Per the germline V gene, CDR1 is KGHSH and CDR2 is LQKENI. The DNA for the CDR3 is TGTGCCAGCTCACCAGCAGGACAGGGGTCAGGTCAGCTGTTTTTT. The encoded protein is CASSPAGQGSGQLFF.

This chain uses TRBV29-1 with TRBJ1-2; D remains unclear. The CDR3 contains 12 residues. V gave up 3 bases and J gave up 2 bases, with 7 bases separating them. CDR1 is SQVTM and CDR2 is ANQGSEA in the germline V gene. The CDR3 coding sequence is TGCAGCGTTGACGCCACAAACTATGGCTACACCTTC. Its translation is CSVDATNYGYTF. The variable domain in full, completed from reference TRBV29-1 and TRBJ1-2, reads SAVISQKPSRDICQRGTSLTIQCQVDSQVTMMFWYRQQPGQSLTLIATANQGSEATYESGFVIDKFPISRPNLTFSTLTVSNMSPEDSSIYLCSVDATNYGYTFGSGTRLTVV.

The V gene is TRBV5-1, the J gene TRBJ2-1, with 7 nucleotides matching TRBD2. CDR1 is SGHRS, CDR2 YFSETQ, per germline. The CDR3 loop spans 13 amino acids. V gave up 0 bases and J gave up 15 bases; unmatched junction bases: 9. This CDR3 is CASSLGDYFAVFF. The CDR3 coding sequence is TGCGCCAGCAGCTTGGGGGACTATTTTGCAGTGTTCTTC.

This chain uses TRBV29-1 with TRBJ2-7, with D possibly being TRBD1 or TRBD2 (5 bases each). The CDR3 length is 14 residues. The germline V gene encodes CDR1 SQVTM and CDR2 ANQGSEA. V lost 5 bases and J lost 0, with 14 bases in between. The CDR3 loop reads CSVSGTASSYEQYF. CDR3 DNA: TGCAGCGTTTCGGGGACCGCTAGCTCCTACGAGCAGTACTTC.

This chain links TRBV28 with TRBJ2-1, with a tentative D call TRBD2 (6 bases). Trimming shortened V by 2 bases and J by 2 bases, and 10 bases separated the two germline ends. Germline CDR1 reads MDHEN; CDR2 reads SYDVKM. This CDR3 region has 15 residues. The CDR3 coding sequence is TGTGCCAGCAGTTTAGGGCGGGAACCCTACAATGAGCAGTTCTTC. This encodes CASSLGREPYNEQFF.

The genes are TRBV5-1 and TRBJ2-1, with D perhaps TRBD1 (5 bases). Trimming cost V 0 bases and J 8 bases, with 9 bases left between them. The V gene's germline CDR1 is SGHRS and CDR2 YFSETQ. The CDR3 sequence is 13 residues long. The CDR3 region is CASSLERGHEQFF. The DNA of the CDR3 is TGCGCCAGCAGCTTGGAAAGGGGCCATGAGCAGTTCTTC.

Turning to this clone: Other DNA sequences in this specimen translate into the identical CDR3. The chain recombines TRBV18 with TRBJ2-2; unclear D gene. Trimming took off 3 bases at V and 0 bases at J, with 2 bases between the two ends. Germline loops: CDR1 KGHSH, CDR2 LQKENI. This CDR3 has 13 residues. CDR3 region: CASSPPNTGELFF. In DNA form, the CDR3 reads TGTGCCAGCTCACCTCCGAACACCGGGGAGCTGTTTTTT.

The count of this clone is one. V gene TRBV10-1 combines with J gene TRBJ1-2, with D possibly TRBD1 on 6 matching bases. CDR1 is WNHNN and CDR2 is SYGVQD in the germline V gene (reference sequence). Trimming removed 3 bases from V and 4 bases from J, with 18 bases in between. The CDR3 consists of 16 residues. The CDR3 nucleotides are TGCGCCAGCAGTGAAGGTGGAGCAGGGGACTTCTATGGCTACACCTTC. Translation gives CASSEGGAGDFYGYTF.

This clone was seen only once. The rearrangement links TRBV25-1 to TRBJ2-2; 7 bases map to TRBD1. CDR3 length: 15 residues. The ends lost 5 bases at V and 4 bases at J; junction bases unmatched: 7. Germline V gene lookup returns CDR1 MGHDK and CDR2 SYGVNS. CDR3 coding DNA: TGTGCCAGCAGTTCCTCCGGGACAGCCACCGGGGAGCTGTTTTTT. It encodes CASSSSGTATGELFF.

A note on this clone: Other DNA sequences in this specimen translate into the identical CDR3. The chain has TRBV6-5 and TRBJ1-5, with no clear D. With 5 bases removed from V and 0 bases from J, the gap between germline ends came to 8 bases. Per germline, CDR1 MNHEY and CDR2 SVGAGI. The CDR3 has 14 residues. DNA for the CDR3: TGTGCCAGCAGTCGAACAGATAGCAATCAGCCCCAGCATTTT. Translating it yields CASSRTDSNQPQHF.

DNA for the CDR3: TGTGCCAGCAACTCACCGGGCCGTAGCACAGATACGCAGTATTTT. Amino acid sequence: CASNSPGRSTDTQYF. J is TRBJ2-3 and V is TRBV6-6; D unresolved. Deletions cut 7 bases from V and 0 bases from J, with 14 bases between. The CDR3 covers 15 residues. Germline CDR1 MNHNY, CDR2 SVGAGI (reference sequence).

This chain joins TRBV5-6 and TRBJ2-3, with 7 bases identical to TRBD1. J lost 2 bases, V lost 6 bases, and 12 bases had no gene match. The CDR3 is 16 amino acids. The germline V gene encodes CDR1 SGHDT and CDR2 YYEEEE. CDR3 residues: CASTLRQGWVTDTQYF. The CDR3 coding sequence is TGTGCCAGCACTCTAAGACAGGGATGGGTCACAGATACGCAGTATTTT.

V and J are TRBV10-3 and TRBJ1-2; 7 bases are shared with TRBD1. CDR3 length equals 14 residues. J was trimmed by 4 bases and V by 8 bases; bases with no gene match: 10. Germline lookup yields CDR1 ENHRY and CDR2 SYGVKD. The CDR3 is CAIHVTGVGYGYTF. The DNA for the CDR3 is TGTGCCATCCACGTTACAGGGGTCGGCTATGGCTACACCTTC.

The chain combines TRBV5-6 with TRBJ2-7; D is unresolved. CDR3 size: 17 residues. Germline values: CDR1 SGHDT, CDR2 YYEEEE. V gave up 3 bases and J gave up 0 bases, with 19 bases separating them. The CDR3 region is CASSSGPMGIYSYEQYF. Written as DNA, the CDR3 is TGTGCCAGCAGCTCCGGACCTATGGGGATCTACTCCTACGAGCAGTACTTC. Using reference TRBV5-6 and TRBJ2-7 for the parts outside the CDR3, the full variable domain is DAGVTQSPTHLIKTRGQQVTLRCSPKSGHDTVSWYQQALGQGPQFIFQYYEEEERQRGNFPDRFSGHQFPNYSSELNVNALLLGDSALYLCASSSGPMGIYSYEQYFGPGTRLTVT.

This sequence joins TRBV5-1 and TRBJ1-2, with 11 bases identical to TRBD1. CDR3 length: 14 residues. The germline gives CDR1 SGHRS, CDR2 YFSETQ. Unmatched junction bases numbered 3, after V lost 3 bases and J lost 5 bases. The CDR3 nucleotides read TGCGCCAGCAGCTCCGGGACAGGGGGGTATGGCTACACCTTC. Translating it yields CASSSGTGGYGYTF. The full variable domain, its missing parts supplied by reference TRBV5-1 and TRBJ1-2, is KAGVTQTPRYLIKTRGQQVTLSCSPISGHRSVSWYQQTPGQGLQFLFEYFSETQRNKGNFPGRFSGRQFSNSRSEMNVSTLELGDSALYLCASSSGTGGYGYTFGSGTRLTVV.

V gene TRBV5-4 combines with J gene TRBJ2-3; 11 positions match TRBD1. V trimming: 4 bases; J trimming: 5 bases; junction bases outside the gene matches: 9. The germline V gene encodes CDR1 SGHNT and CDR2 YYREEE (reference sequence). The CDR3 spans 16 residues. CDR3 residues: CASSAGQGARGDTQYF. The CDR3 DNA reads as TGTGCCAGCAGCGCAGGACAGGGGGCGCGAGGAGATACGCAGTATTTT.

This chain uses TRBV7-8 with TRBJ2-1, with 8 bases identical to TRBD2. The ends lost 5 bases at V and 2 bases at J; junction bases unmatched: 8. Germline V gene sequence: CDR1 SGHVS, CDR2 FQNEAQ. This CDR3 has 16 residues. The CDR3 loop is CASSRISGTTYNEQFF. The CDR3 region has the DNA TGTGCCAGCAGCCGAATTAGCGGGACCACCTACAATGAGCAGTTCTTC.

DNA for the CDR3: TGTGCCAGCAGTGATGCCCTACTTAACCACTACGAGCAGTACTTC. Amino acids: CASSDALLNHYEQYF. This chain links TRBV2 with TRBJ2-7; D remains ambiguous. The V and J ends lost 3 bases and 3 bases respectively, with 15 bases between them. The CDR3 sequence is 15 residues long. Germline CDR1 is SNHLY and CDR2 is FYNNEI.

The gene calls are TRBV5-6 and TRBJ1-2; D remains ambiguous. This CDR3 region has 12 residues. Trimming shortened V by 1 base and J by 6 bases, and 7 bases separated the two germline ends. Per germline, CDR1 SGHDT and CDR2 YYEEEE. This CDR3 is CASSLYGNGYTF. CDR3 sequence (DNA): TGTGCCAGCAGCTTGTACGGGAATGGCTACACCTTC.

The chain combines TRBV27 with TRBJ1-5; D unresolved. CDR3 size: 15 residues. Trimming cost V 3 bases and J 5 bases, with 14 bases left between them. CDR1 MNHEY and CDR2 SMNVEV come from the germline V gene (reference sequence). Here the CDR3 DNA reads TGTGCCAGCAGTTTTGGGTCTAGGGCTGATCAGCCCCAGCATTTT. It codes for CASSFGSRADQPQHF.

This clone has just one count. The sample holds other DNA sequences that translate to the same CDR3. CDR3 coding DNA: TGCGCCAGCAGCTTGGGAGCGGGAGGGAGCTCCTACGAGCAGTACTTC. It is translated as CASSLGAGGSSYEQYF. This chain uses TRBV5-1 with TRBJ2-7; TRBD2 matches at 10 bases. Trimming removed 0 bases from V and 0 bases from J; junction bases left unmatched: 3. From germline, CDR1 is SGHRS and CDR2 YFSETQ. The CDR3 runs 16 residues.

J is TRBJ2-1 and V is TRBV4-2; 8 bases agree with TRBD2. Unmatched junction bases numbered 6, after V lost 0 bases and J lost 5 bases. The V gene's germline CDR1 is LGHNA and CDR2 YNFKEQ. The CDR3 covers 16 residues. The CDR3 spells CASSQDGTRINNEQFF. The CDR3 DNA sequence: TGTGCCAGCAGCCAAGATGGGACTAGGATAAACAATGAGCAGTTCTTC.

This rearrangement joins TRBV4-3 to TRBJ1-1; the match to TRBD1 covers 7 bases. Unmatched junction bases numbered 6, after V lost 4 bases and J lost 4 bases. CDR1 is LGHNA and CDR2 is YSLEER in the germline V gene. The length of the CDR3 is 14 residues. CDR3 in amino acids: CASSRSGGATEAFF. In DNA, the CDR3 is TGCGCCAGCAGCCGCTCAGGGGGGGCCACTGAAGCTTTCTTT.

The chain carries TRBV11-2 and TRBJ2-7; unclear D gene. The CDR3 runs to 13 residues. Germline values: CDR1 SGHAT, CDR2 FQNNGV. Trimming removed 5 bases from V and 4 bases from J, with 12 bases in between. CDR3 in amino acids: CASSPRLLYEQYF. The DNA of the CDR3 is TGTGCCAGCAGCCCCCGACTGCTTTACGAGCAGTACTTC. Complete variable domain (other parts from reference TRBV11-2 and TRBJ2-7): EAGVAQSPRYKIIEKRQSVAFWCNPISGHATLYWYQQILGQGPKLLIQFQNNGVVDDSQLPKDRFSAERLKGVDSTLKIQPAKLEDSAVYLCASSPRLLYEQYFGPGTRLTVT.

To note about this clone: Other DNA sequences of this sample code for an identical CDR3. The rearrangement joins TRBV7-9 to TRBJ1-5; 7 bases fit TRBD1. The junction had 2 bases not matched to a gene; V was cut back by 1 base and J by 2 bases. The CDR3 contains 15 residues. The V gene's germline CDR1 is SEHNR and CDR2 FQNEAQ (reference sequence). The CDR3 reads CASSLGDSRNQPQHF. CDR3 DNA: TGTGCCAGCAGCTTAGGGGACAGTCGCAATCAGCCCCAGCATTTT.

The chain combines TRBV28 with TRBJ2-2, with 8 bases lining up with TRBD1. CDR3 size: 17 residues. From germline, CDR1 is MDHEN and CDR2 SYDVKM. Germline trimming cut 10 bases from V and 0 bases from J; bases unmatched to any gene: 13. The CDR3 DNA reads TGTGCCACTCCTTCAACCCCGGGACAGGCGAACACCGGGGAGCTGTTTTTT. Amino acids: CATPSTPGQANTGELFF.

This rearrangement joins TRBV25-1 to TRBJ2-5; D might be TRBD1 (6 bases). Deletions cut 2 bases from V and 0 bases from J, with 19 bases between. The CDR3 contains 18 residues. Looked up from germline, CDR1 is MGHDK and CDR2 is SYGVNS. The CDR3, as DNA: TGTGCCAGCAGTGAAACAGGGCGGGCATGGGGGTACCAAGAGACCCAGTACTTC. It codes for CASSETGRAWGYQETQYF.

V is TRBV5-5 and J is TRBJ2-1; 12 positions match TRBD2. Germline CDR1 reads SGHKS; CDR2 reads YYEKEE (reference sequence). V trimming: 4 bases; J trimming: 8 bases; junction bases outside the gene matches: 4. CDR3 length: 14 residues. This CDR3 is CASSPSGRADEQFF. CDR3 nucleotides: TGTGCCAGCAGCCCTAGCGGGAGGGCCGATGAGCAGTTCTTC. Variable domain in full (rest from reference TRBV5-5 and TRBJ2-1): DAGVTQSPTHLIKTRGQQVTLRCSPISGHKSVSWYQQVLGQGPQFIFQYYEKEERGRGNFPDRFSARQFPNYSSELNVNALLLGDSALYLCASSPSGRADEQFFGPGTRLTVL.

This clone was seen only once. J is TRBJ2-3 and V is TRBV5-4; D gene unclear. CDR3 length: 16 amino acids. Looked up from germline, CDR1 is SGHNT and CDR2 is YYREEE (reference sequence). The V and J ends lost 4 bases and 2 bases respectively, with 17 bases between them. For the CDR3, the DNA is TGTGCCAGCAGCCCCACAAAGGACCGTGTCACAGATACGCAGTATTTT. It codes for CASSPTKDRVTDTQYF.

This sequence joins TRBV5-1 and TRBJ2-1; 10 bases are shared with TRBD2. Germline trimming cut 4 bases from V and 6 bases from J; bases unmatched to any gene: 10. The CDR3 totals 16 residues. Per germline, CDR1 SGHRS and CDR2 YFSETQ. DNA for the CDR3: TGCGCCAGCAGCGGAACGGCTAGCGGGAGTGTCAATGAGCAGTTCTTC. It translates to CASSGTASGSVNEQFF. The whole variable domain, filled in from reference TRBV5-1 and TRBJ2-1, reads KAGVTQTPRYLIKTRGQQVTLSCSPISGHRSVSWYQQTPGQGLQFLFEYFSETQRNKGNFPGRFSGRQFSNSRSEMNVSTLELGDSALYLCASSGTASGSVNEQFFGPGTRLTVL.